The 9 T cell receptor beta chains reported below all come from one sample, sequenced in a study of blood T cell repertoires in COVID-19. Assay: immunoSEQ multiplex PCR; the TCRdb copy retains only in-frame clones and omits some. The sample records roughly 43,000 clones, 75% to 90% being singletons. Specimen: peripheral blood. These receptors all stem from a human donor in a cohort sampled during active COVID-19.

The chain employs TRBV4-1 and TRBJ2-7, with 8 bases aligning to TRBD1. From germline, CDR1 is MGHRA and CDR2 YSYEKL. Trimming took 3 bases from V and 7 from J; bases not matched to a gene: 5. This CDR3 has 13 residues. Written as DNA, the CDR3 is TGCGCCAGCAGCCAGATAGGACAGGGAGAGCAGTACTTC. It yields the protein CASSQIGQGEQYF.

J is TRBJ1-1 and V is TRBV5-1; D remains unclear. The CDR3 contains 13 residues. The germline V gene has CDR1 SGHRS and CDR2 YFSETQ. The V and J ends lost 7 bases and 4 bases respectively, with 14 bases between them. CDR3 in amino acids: CASAPEARTEAFF. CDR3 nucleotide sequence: TGCGCCAGCGCCCCGGAGGCGCGCACTGAAGCTTTCTTT.

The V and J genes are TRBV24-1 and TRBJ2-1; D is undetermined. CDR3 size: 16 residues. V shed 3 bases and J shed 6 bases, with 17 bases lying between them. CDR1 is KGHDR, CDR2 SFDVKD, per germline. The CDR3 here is CATSDPQRRSGNEQFF. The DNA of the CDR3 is TGTGCCACCAGTGATCCCCAACGACGGTCGGGCAATGAGCAGTTCTTC.

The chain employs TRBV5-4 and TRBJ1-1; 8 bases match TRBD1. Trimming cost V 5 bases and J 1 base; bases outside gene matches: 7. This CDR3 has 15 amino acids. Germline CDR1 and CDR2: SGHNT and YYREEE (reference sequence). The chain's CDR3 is CASRSGTGQNTEAFF. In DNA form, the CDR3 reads TGTGCCAGCAGATCCGGGACAGGACAGAACACTGAAGCTTTCTTT.

CDR3 sequence reads: CASSQGDSGFNEQFF. DNA for the CDR3: TGCGCCAGCAGCCAGGGAGATAGCGGGTTTAATGAGCAGTTCTTC. The chain combines TRBV4-1 with TRBJ2-1; 7 nucleotides agree with TRBD2. V gave up 3 bases and J gave up 7 bases; unmatched junction bases: 9. The germline CDR1 and CDR2 sequences are MGHRA and YSYEKL. This CDR3 spans 15 amino acids.

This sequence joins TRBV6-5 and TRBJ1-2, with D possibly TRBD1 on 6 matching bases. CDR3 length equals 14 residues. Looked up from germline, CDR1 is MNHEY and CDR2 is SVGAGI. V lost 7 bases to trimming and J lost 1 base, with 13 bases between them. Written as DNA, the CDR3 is TGTGCCAGCAAGTTGGGACAACTTAACTATGGCTACACCTTC. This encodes CASKLGQLNYGYTF.

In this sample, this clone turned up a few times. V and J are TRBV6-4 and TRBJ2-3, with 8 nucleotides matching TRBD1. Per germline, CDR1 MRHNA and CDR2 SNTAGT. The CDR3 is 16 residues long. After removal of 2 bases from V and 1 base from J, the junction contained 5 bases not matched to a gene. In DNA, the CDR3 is TGTGCCAGCAGTGACCGGACAGGGTCCGGCACAGATACGCAGTATTTT. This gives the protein CASSDRTGSGTDTQYF.

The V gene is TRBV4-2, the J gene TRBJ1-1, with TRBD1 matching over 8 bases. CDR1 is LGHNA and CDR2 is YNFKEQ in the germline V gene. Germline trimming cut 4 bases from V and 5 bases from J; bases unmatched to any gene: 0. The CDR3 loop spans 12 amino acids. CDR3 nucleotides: TGTGCCAGCAGCCGACAGGGGACTGAAGCTTTCTTT. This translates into CASSRQGTEAFF.

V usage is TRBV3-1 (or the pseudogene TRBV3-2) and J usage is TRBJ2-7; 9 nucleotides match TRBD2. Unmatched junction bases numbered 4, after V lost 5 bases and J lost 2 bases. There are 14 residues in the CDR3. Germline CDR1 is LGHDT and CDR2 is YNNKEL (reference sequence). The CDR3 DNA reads TGTGCCAGCAGCTGGAGCGGGGGGCCCTACGAGCAGTACTTC. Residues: CASSWSGGPYEQYF.